A selection of T cell receptor beta chains follows, all from one sample in a study of OX40 agonist ivuxolimab in advanced cancers. This table comes from immunoSEQ multiplex PCR, and its TCRdb copy is limited to in-frame clones, with some not included. The table records around 80,000 clones, approximately 89% of them present only once. This material consisted of CD4+ or CD8+ T cells sorted from blood, taken in a trial of the OX40 agonist ivuxolimab. Every receptor here comes from an adult with an advanced solid tumor such as melanoma, head and neck, liver or kidney cancer. Each CDR3 is given with its conserved first and last residue. The D gene is left open where the match is weak.

d_call j_call cdr3_length v_call cdr3_nt cdr3_aa
NA TRBJ1-1 16 TRBV28 TGTGCCAGCAGTCCTCTGGGTGGGAGCAAAAACACTGAAGCTTTCTTT CASSPLGGSKNTEAFF
TRBD1 TRBJ2-7 13 TRBV10-1 TGCGCCAGCAGTGAGTCTGGCAGACAGGGAGTGTACTTC CASSESGRQGVYF
NA TRBJ1-2 15 TRBV7-2 TGTGCCAGCAGCCCCTCCGCCCAGGGTTACTATGGCTACACCTTC CASSPSAQGYYGYTF
NA TRBJ2-7 12 TRBV19 TGTGCCAGTAGTCGGGAGTCGTACGAGCAGTACTTC CASSRESYEQYF
NA TRBJ1-5 16 TRBV19 TGTGCCAGTAGCCCTTGGGGACGGGGACTGGTTCAGCCCCAGCATTTT CASSPWGRGLVQPQHF
TRBD2 TRBJ2-2 16 TRBV30 TGTGCCTGGATGCTAGCGGGAGCGGCGAACACCGGGGAGCTGTTTTTT CAWMLAGAANTGELFF
TRBD1 TRBJ1-2 13 TRBV28 TGTGCCAGCAAACTGACAGGGGGCGATGGCTACACCTTC CASKLTGGDGYTF
NA TRBJ1-3 19 TRBV5-1 TGCGCCAGCAGCTTGGGGGCCGGCGGGACCAGGGGAAGTGGAAACACCATATATTTT CASSLGAGGTRGSGNTIYF
NA TRBJ1-4 12 TRBV6-5 TGTGCCAGCAGACGACTTGGCGAAAAACTGTTTTTT CASRRLGEKLFF
TRBD2 TRBJ2-1 20 TRBV4-1 TGCGCCAGCAGCCAAGATTCGGCACTAGCGGGAGTAAATACACGGGATGAGCAGTTCTTC CASSQDSALAGVNTRDEQFF
NA TRBJ1-2 14 TRBV7-9 TGTGCCAGCAGCTTTACATTGGACAGCTATGGCTACACCTTC CASSFTLDSYGYTF
NA TRBJ2-7 13 TRBV5-1 TGCGCCAGCAGCTTGGCGGGTTCCTACGAGCAGTACTTC CASSLAGSYEQYF
TRBD2 TRBJ2-2 18 TRBV11-3 TGTGCCAGCAGCTTAGACTCCCCCCTAGCGGGGGGAACCGGGGAGCTGTTTTTT CASSLDSPLAGGTGELFF
NA TRBJ2-3 14 TRBV4-2 TGTGCCAGCAGCCCTCAGGGTGGCACAGATACGCAGTATTTT CASSPQGGTDTQYF
NA TRBJ1-1 13 TRBV14 TGTGCCAGCAGCCAACTTCTGAACACTGAAGCTTTCTTT CASSQLLNTEAFF
NA TRBJ1-1 19 TRBV7-8 TGTGCCAGCAGCCTAGGAAGTGACAGTATTGTCGGTCGAGACACTGAAGCTTTCTTT CASSLGSDSIVGRDTEAFF